This TCR beta chain came from a study of blood T cell repertoires in COVID-19. Whole-study context: The study drew acute and convalescent COVID-19 samples from the United States, Italy and Spain. T cells, B-cell-depleted T cells, or PBMCs provided the cDNA or gDNA that served as material.

Source study methods: Amplifying reference gene primers gave estimates of nucleated cell counts. Sequencing used immunoSEQ multiplex PCR; TCRdb keeps in-frame clones, though not all of them. V and J calls and clone size come straight from that table; D and trimming were deduced from the DNA. There are some 170,000 clones in the sample; about 80% occur only once, and about 8% lies in the top ten. In its sample, this clone was seen a few times. The V gene's germline CDR1 is KGHDR and CDR2 SFDVKD. This CDR3 region has 15 residues. Trimming took 12 bases from V and 4 from J; bases not matched to a gene: 8.

This sequence was found in a woman aged 65 to 85 with acute or convalescent COVID-19. The chain carries TRBV24-1 and TRBJ2-2, with TRBD2 matching over 12 bases. Sequenced sample: peripheral blood. CDR3 in amino acids: CAAGTSGLSTGELFF. In nucleotides, the CDR3 is TGTGCCGCGGGGACTAGCGGGTTAAGCACCGGGGAGCTGTTTTTT.